This T cell receptor (beta chain) was profiled in a study of beta chain features in type 1 diabetes. Whole-study findings and limits: VDJ junctions from type 1 diabetes patients carried fewer insertions and larger deletions. Among all four CD4+ subsets, Type 1 diabetes patients had TCRB CDR3s that were moderately but significantly shorter. No resolution was reached here on whether HLA type influences TCRB rearrangement. Cells expressing TCR highly could be over-represented by cDNA sequencing.

The study reverse transcribed the entire isolated RNA, so it sequenced expressed TCRB transcripts. Data came from immunoSEQ multiplex PCR; TCRdb stores just in-frame clones and leaves some out. The sample lists 300,000 to 350,000 clones; 9.3% were seen once. The single heparinised draw taken from each donor contained roughly 100 mL of blood on average. This clone was counted between two and nine times. The antigen is not known. The sample has other DNA sequences that encode this CDR3 too. The sequenced sample was central memory CD4+ T cells from blood. The receptor was derived from a young man with type 1 diabetes.

DNA for the CDR3: TGTGCCTGGACCGGGACAGGGAACACCGGGGAGCTGTTTTTT. This translates into CAWTGTGNTGELFF. The rearrangement uses TRBV30 and TRBJ2-2; 8 bases agree with TRBD1. The V segment lost 4 bases and the J segment 1 base; nucleotides outside the gene matches: 2. CDR1 GTSNPN and CDR2 SVGIG come from the germline V gene (reference sequence). The CDR3 runs 14 residues.